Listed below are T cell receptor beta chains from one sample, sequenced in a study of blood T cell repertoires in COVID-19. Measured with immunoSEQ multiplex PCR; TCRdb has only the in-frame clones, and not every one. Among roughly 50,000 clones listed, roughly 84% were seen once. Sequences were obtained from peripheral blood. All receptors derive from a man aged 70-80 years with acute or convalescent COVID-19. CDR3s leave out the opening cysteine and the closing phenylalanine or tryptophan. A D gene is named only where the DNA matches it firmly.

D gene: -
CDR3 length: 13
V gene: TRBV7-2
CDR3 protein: ASSLAPAGVQPQH

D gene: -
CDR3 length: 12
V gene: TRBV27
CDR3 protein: ASSPFRGSTEAF

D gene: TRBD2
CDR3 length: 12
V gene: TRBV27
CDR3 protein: ASSHPFAGDEQF

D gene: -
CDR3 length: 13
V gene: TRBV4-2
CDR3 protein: ASSQVEGAGYGYT

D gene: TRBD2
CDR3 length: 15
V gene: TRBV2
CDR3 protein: ASNSAGGPSNTGELF

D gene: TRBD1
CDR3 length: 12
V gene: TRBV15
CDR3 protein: ATSRVAPGQGLT

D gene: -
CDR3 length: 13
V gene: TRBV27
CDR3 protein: ASSSLGGNTGELF

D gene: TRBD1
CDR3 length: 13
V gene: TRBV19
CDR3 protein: ASSTGTGGNTEAF

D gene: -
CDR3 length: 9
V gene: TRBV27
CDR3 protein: ASKLRGEQY

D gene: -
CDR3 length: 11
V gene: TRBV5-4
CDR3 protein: ASSLDRSYEQY

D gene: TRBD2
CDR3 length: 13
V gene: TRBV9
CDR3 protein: ASSVVGGGTDTQY

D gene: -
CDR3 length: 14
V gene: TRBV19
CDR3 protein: ASSIFPTGSTGELF

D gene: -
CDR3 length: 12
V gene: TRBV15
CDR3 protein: ATSRVQGMSEAF

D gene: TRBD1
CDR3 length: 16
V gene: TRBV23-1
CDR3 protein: ASSQLGQGAEGANVLT